Here is one TCR beta chain with its context. Its matching antigen is unknown. It was with 60 Vbeta and 13 Jbeta primers that the PCR ran. Profiled with immunoSEQ multiplex PCR; TCRdb holds only in-frame clones, not every one. The table records some 120,000 clones, 73% of them present only once. Trimming removed 6 bases from V and 1 base from J; junction bases left unmatched: 4. Germline CDR1 reads MDHEN; CDR2 reads SYDVKM. This CDR3 is 15 amino acids long. The sample comes from a study of cytomegalovirus exposure and HLA in healthy donors. Study background: As released early, the data held 80 million to 90 million unique TCRs from HLA-typed donors.

Overall study findings and caveats: The authors assumed roughly uniform sequencing depth across donors for presence/absence analyses. Further analysis, carried out later, found HLA-associated TCR beta chains more clonally expanded than equally common other chains. High sensitivity and specificity were reportedly achieved when the classifier diagnosed cytomegalovirus status.

The V gene is TRBV28, the J gene TRBJ2-3, with 10 nucleotides matching TRBD1. The source is a man aged 55 to 70 in good health and CMV-seropositive. Sample: PBMCs. CDR3 sequence: CASSGQGVGTDTQYF. The DNA of the CDR3 is TGTGCCAGCAGCGGACAGGGGGTAGGCACAGATACGCAGTATTTT.